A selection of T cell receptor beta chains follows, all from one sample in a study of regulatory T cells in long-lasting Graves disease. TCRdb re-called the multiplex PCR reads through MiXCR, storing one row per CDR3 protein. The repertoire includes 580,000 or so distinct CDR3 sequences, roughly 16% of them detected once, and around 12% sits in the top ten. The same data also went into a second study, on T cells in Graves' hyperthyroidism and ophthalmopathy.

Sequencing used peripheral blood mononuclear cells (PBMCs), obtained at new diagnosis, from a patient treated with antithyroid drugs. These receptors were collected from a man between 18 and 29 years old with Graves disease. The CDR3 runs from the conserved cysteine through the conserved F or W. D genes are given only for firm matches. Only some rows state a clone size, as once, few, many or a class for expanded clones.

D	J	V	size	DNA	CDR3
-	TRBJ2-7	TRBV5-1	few	TGCGCCAGCAGCTTAACAGGTTGGCCCTACGAGCAGTACTTC	CASSLTGWPYEQYF
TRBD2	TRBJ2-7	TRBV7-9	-	TGTGCCAGCAGCTCCCGGGCCGGACTAGCGATATACGAGCAGTACTTC	CASSSRAGLAIYEQYF
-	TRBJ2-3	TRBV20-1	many	TGCAGTGCTGATACGCGCACAGATACGCAGTATTTT	CSADTRTDTQYF
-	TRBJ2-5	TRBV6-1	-	TGTGCCAGCAATGGTGTGGAGACCCAGTACTTC	CASNGVETQYF
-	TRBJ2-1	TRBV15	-	TGTGCCACCACCGATAAGGGGCGGGATGGGCAGTTCTTC	CATTDKGRDGQFF
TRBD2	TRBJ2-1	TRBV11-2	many	TGTGCCAGCAGCTTTGGGGGACTAGCGGGAGTAGATGAGCAGTTCTTC	CASSFGGLAGVDEQFF
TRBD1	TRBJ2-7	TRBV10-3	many	TGTGCCATCAGTGAATTGGGACAGGGCTCTCAGTACTTC	CAISELGQGSQYF
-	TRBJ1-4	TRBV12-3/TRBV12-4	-	TGTGCCAGTGGCCGGGGGGCGCAAGGTGAAAAACTGTTTTTT	CASGRGAQGEKLFF
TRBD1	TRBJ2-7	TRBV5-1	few	TGCGCCAGCAGCTTGGGGACAGGGGCGTGGGACGAGCAGTACTTC	CASSLGTGAWDEQYF
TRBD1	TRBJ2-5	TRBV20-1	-	TGCAGTGCTACGGGACAGGACGAGACCCAGTACTTC	CSATGQDETQYF
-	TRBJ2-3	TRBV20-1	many	TGCAGTGCTACCCCCTTTGGGAGGGGGGCTCCCGCAGATACGCAGTATTTT	CSATPFGRGAPADTQYF
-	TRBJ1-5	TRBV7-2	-	TGTGCCAGCAGCTTATATAGACAGGTCCCGGCCAATCAGCCCCAGCATTTT	CASSLYRQVPANQPQHF
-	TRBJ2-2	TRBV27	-	TGTGCCAGCAGTTCCCTCCTGGAATACGGGGAGCTGTTTTTT	CASSSLLEYGELFF
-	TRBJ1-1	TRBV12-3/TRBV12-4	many	TGTGCCAGCACCAAGGTGGCAGGGTTCCCCGAAGCTTTCTTT	CASTKVAGFPEAFF
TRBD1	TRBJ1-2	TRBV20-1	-	TGCAGTGCTCAGTTAATCAACGGACAGGGTTCTAACTATGGCTACACCTTC	CSAQLINGQGSNYGYTF
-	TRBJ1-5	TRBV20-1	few	TGCAGTGCTAGCCGGGGAGGAATTAATCAGCCCCAGCATTTT	CSASRGGINQPQHF
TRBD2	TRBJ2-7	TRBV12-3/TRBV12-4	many	TGTGCCAGCACCTTAGGACTAGCGGGAGTTGTCTCCTACGAGCAGTACTTC	CASTLGLAGVVSYEQYF
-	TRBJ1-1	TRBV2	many	TGTGCCAGCGGCGGCTCTATGGGGGCGGGCACTGAAGCTTTCTTT	CASGGSMGAGTEAFF
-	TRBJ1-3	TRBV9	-	TGTGCCAGCAGTGCCGGCAGGACGGGAAACACCATATATTTT	CASSAGRTGNTIYF
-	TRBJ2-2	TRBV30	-	TGTGCCTGGAGGGCCGGGGGCACCGGGGAGCTGTTTTTT	CAWRAGGTGELFF
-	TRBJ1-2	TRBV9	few	TGTGCCAGCAGCGAGACCCCTGGCTATGGCTACACCTTC	CASSETPGYGYTF
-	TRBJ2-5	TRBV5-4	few	TGTGCCAGCAGCTTGATGCATGAGACCCAGTACTTC	CASSLMHETQYF
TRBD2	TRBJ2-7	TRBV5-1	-	TGCGCCAGCAGCTTAGCAGGATCTCTAGCGGGAGGCGACGAGCAGTACTTC	CASSLAGSLAGGDEQYF
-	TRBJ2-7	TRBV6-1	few	TGTGCCAGCAGCAGTGTGCAGGGGGGAGGCGAGCAGTACTTC	CASSSVQGGGEQYF
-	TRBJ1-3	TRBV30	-	TGTGCCTGGAATGCGGTCCAGGTGGACACCATATATTTT	CAWNAVQVDTIYF